This is a list of T cell receptor beta chains from one sample in a study of T-cell memory formation after mild COVID-19. TCRdb recomputed calls from the 5' RACE reads with MiXCR, one row per CDR3 protein. Of approximately 560,000 distinct CDR3 sequences listed, approximately 15% are singletons. Sequences were obtained from PBMCs or a T cell subset sorted from them (not recorded which). The source is an adult woman who had mild COVID-19 (a few samples of this study predate the infection). Cell type and time point are not known. CDR3s include the opening cysteine and the closing phenylalanine or tryptophan.

CDR3aa: CSARVLAGSYNEQFF
j_gene: TRBJ2-1
v_gene: TRBV20-1
len: 15

CDR3aa: CASSPTGRLNYGYTF
j_gene: TRBJ1-2
v_gene: TRBV27
len: 15

CDR3aa: CASKIGTRGNEQFF
j_gene: TRBJ2-1
v_gene: TRBV13
len: 14

CDR3aa: CASSPPGLSSYNEQFF
j_gene: TRBJ2-1
v_gene: TRBV5-5
len: 16

CDR3aa: CASRAGTSGRAVDTQYF
j_gene: TRBJ2-3
v_gene: TRBV6-1
len: 17

CDR3aa: CATSDQSRAAGELFF
j_gene: TRBJ2-2
v_gene: TRBV24-1
len: 15

CDR3aa: CASSLPRGQGGSNEKLFF
j_gene: TRBJ1-4
v_gene: TRBV7-6
len: 18

CDR3aa: CASSPRQGPGEQYF
j_gene: TRBJ2-7
v_gene: TRBV7-9
len: 14

CDR3aa: CAISSLAGGNEQFF
j_gene: TRBJ2-1
v_gene: TRBV10-3
len: 14

CDR3aa: CATSREAGEWTEAFF
j_gene: TRBJ1-1
v_gene: TRBV15
len: 15

CDR3aa: CASSPRTGRETEAFF
j_gene: TRBJ1-1
v_gene: TRBV7-2
len: 15

CDR3aa: CATSDGQGYEQYF
j_gene: TRBJ2-7
v_gene: TRBV24-1
len: 13

CDR3aa: CASSLTVMNTEAFF
j_gene: TRBJ1-1
v_gene: TRBV5-1
len: 14

CDR3aa: CASSRDRGLYEQYF
j_gene: TRBJ2-7
v_gene: TRBV4-1
len: 14

CDR3aa: CSARGVYVGGRTDTQYF
j_gene: TRBJ2-3
v_gene: TRBV20-1
len: 17

CDR3aa: CASTTGYTGELFF
j_gene: TRBJ2-2
v_gene: TRBV2
len: 13

CDR3aa: CAWSFPGLVPEQYF
j_gene: TRBJ2-7
v_gene: TRBV30
len: 14

CDR3aa: CASSHARAGNTEAFF
j_gene: TRBJ1-1
v_gene: TRBV18
len: 15

CDR3aa: CASSWNRENYGYTF
j_gene: TRBJ1-2
v_gene: TRBV5-4
len: 14

CDR3aa: CSAIIGTDTQYF
j_gene: TRBJ2-3
v_gene: TRBV20-1
len: 12